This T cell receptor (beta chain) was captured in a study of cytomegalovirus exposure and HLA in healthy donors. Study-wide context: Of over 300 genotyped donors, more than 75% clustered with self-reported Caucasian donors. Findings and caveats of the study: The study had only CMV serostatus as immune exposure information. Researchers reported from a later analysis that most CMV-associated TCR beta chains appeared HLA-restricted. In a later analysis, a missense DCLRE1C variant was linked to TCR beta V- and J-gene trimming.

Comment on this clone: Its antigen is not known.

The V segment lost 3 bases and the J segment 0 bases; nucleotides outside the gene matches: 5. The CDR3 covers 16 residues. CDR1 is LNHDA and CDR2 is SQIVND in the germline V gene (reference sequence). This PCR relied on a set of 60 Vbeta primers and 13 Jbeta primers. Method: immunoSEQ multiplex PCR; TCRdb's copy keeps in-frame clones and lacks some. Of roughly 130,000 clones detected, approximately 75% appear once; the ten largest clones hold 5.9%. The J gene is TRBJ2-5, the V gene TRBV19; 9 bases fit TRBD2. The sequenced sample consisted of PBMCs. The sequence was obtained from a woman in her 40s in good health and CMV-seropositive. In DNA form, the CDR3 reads TGTGCCAGTAGTATTTTGCGGGGGGGACACCAAGAGACCCAGTACTTC. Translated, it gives CASSILRGGHQETQYF.